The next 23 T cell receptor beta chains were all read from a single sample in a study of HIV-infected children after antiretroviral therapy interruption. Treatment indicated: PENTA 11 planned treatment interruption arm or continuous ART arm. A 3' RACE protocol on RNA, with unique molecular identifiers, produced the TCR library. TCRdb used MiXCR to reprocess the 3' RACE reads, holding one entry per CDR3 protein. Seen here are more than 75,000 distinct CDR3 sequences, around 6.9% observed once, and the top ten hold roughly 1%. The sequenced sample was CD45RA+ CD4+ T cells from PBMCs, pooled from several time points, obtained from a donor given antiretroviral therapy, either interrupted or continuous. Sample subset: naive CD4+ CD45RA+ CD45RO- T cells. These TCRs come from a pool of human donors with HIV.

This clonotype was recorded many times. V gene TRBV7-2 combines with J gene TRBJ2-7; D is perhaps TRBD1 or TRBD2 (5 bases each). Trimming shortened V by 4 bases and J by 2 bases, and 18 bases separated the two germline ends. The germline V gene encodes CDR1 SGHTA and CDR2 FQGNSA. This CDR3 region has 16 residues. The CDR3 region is CASSSVGTSTPYEQYF. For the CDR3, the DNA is TGTGCCAGCAGCTCCGTAGGGACGTCAACCCCCTACGAGCAGTACTTC. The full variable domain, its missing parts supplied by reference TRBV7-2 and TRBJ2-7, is GAGVSQSPSNKVTEKGKDVELRCDPISGHTALYWYRQSLGQGLEFLIYFQGNSAPDKSGLPSDRFSAERTGGSVSTLTIQRTQQEDSAVYLCASSSVGTSTPYEQYFGPGTRLTVT.

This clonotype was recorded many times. The chain's CDR3 is CASSFLGGQETQYF. The CDR3, as DNA: TGTGCCAGCAGCTTCCTTGGGGGACAAGAGACCCAGTACTTC. This chain connects TRBV11-2 to TRBJ2-5, with D possibly being TRBD1 or TRBD2 (5 bases each). The CDR3 sequence is 14 residues long. The ends were cut back, 3 bases at V and 2 bases at J, with 10 bases in the middle. Germline lookup yields CDR1 SGHAT and CDR2 FQNNGV.

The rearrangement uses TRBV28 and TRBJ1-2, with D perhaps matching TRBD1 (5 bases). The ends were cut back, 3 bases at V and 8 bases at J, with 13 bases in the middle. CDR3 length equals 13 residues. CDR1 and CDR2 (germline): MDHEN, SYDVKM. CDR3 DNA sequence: TGTGCCAGCAGTTTTCGGGGGACGGTCGGCTACACCTTC. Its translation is CASSFRGTVGYTF.

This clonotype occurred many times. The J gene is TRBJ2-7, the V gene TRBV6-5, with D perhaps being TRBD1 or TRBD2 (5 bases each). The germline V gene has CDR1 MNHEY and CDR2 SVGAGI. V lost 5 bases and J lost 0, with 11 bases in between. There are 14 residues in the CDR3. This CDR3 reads CASSPDGTSYEQYF. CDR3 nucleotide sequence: TGTGCCAGCAGTCCCGACGGGACCTCCTACGAGCAGTACTTC.

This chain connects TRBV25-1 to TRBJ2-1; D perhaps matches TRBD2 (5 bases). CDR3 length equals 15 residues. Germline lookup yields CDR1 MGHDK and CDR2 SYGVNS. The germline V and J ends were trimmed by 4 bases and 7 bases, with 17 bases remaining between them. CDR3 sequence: CASSVDGVGLNEQFF. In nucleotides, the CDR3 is TGTGCCAGCAGTGTGGACGGGGTGGGGTTGAATGAGCAGTTCTTC.

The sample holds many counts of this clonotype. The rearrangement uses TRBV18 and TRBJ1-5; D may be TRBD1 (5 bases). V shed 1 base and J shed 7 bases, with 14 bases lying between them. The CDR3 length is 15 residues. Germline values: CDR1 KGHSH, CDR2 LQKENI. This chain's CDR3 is CASSPQGAGVQPQHF. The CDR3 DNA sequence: TGTGCCAGCTCACCACAGGGTGCGGGGGTACAGCCCCAGCATTTT. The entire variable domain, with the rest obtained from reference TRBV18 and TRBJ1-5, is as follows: NAGVMQNPRHLVRRRGQEARLRCSPMKGHSHVYWYRQLPEEGLKFMVYLQKENIIDESGMPKERFSAEFPKEGPSILRIQQVVRGDSAAYFCASSPQGAGVQPQHFGDGTRLSIL.

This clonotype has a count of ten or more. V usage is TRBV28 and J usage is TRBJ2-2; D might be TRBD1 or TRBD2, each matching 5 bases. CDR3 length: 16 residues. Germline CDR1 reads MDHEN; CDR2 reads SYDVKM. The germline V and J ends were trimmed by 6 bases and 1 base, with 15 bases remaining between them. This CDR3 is CASSLPGRGNTGELFF. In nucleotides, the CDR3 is TGTGCCAGCAGCCTACCGGGACGGGGGAACACCGGGGAGCTGTTTTTT.

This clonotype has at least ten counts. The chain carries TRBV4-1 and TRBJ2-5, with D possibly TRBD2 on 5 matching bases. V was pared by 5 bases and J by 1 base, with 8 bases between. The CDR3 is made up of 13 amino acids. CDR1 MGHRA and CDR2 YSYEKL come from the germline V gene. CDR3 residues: CASSLTTQETQYF. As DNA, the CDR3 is TGCGCCAGCAGCTTGACTACCCAAGAGACCCAGTACTTC.

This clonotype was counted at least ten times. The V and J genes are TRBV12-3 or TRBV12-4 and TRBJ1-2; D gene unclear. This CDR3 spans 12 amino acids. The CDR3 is CAMGASNSDYTF. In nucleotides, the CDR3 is TGTGCAATGGGCGCATCAAACTCCGACTACACCTTC.

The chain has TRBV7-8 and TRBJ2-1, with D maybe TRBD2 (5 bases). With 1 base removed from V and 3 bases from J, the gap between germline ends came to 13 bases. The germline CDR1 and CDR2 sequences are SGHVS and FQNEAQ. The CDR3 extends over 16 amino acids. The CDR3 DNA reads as TGTGCCAGCAGCTTAGGAGCGCGGGTCCTCTACAATGAGCAGTTCTTC. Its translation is CASSLGARVLYNEQFF.

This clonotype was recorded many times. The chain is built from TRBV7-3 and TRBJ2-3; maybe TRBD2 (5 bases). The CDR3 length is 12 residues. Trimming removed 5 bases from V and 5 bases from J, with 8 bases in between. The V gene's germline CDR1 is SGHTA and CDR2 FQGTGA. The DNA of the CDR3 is TGTGCCAGCAGCCCCAGCGGAGATACGCAGTATTTT. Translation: CASSPSGDTQYF.

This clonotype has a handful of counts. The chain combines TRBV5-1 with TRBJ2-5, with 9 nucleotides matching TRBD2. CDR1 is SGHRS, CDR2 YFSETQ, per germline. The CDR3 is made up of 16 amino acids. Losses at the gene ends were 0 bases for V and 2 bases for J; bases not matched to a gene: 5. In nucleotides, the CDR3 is TGCGCCAGCAGCTTGGGCGGGACTAGCAGACAAGAGACCCAGTACTTC. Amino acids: CASSLGGTSRQETQYF.

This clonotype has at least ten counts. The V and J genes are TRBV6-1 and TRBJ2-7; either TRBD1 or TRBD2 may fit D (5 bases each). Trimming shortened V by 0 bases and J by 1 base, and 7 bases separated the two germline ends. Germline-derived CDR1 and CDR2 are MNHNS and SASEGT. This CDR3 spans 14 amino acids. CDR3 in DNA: TGTGCCAGCAGTGAAGCGGGGGTTTCCTACGAGCAGTACTTC. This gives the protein CASSEAGVSYEQYF.

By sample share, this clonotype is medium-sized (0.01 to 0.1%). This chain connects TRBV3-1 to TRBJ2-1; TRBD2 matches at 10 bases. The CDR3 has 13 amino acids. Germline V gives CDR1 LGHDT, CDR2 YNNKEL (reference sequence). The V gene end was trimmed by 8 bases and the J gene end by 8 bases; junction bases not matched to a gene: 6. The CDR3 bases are TGTGCCAGCGGAGTGAGCGGGGGGGATGAGCAGTTCTTC. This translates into CASGVSGGDEQFF.

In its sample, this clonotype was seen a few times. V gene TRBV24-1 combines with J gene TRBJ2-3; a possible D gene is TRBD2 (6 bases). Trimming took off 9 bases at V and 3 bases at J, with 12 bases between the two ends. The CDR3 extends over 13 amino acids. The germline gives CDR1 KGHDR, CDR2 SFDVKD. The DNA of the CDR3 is TGTGCCACCGGGGGGTCGGGGACAGATACGCAGTATTTT. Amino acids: CATGGSGTDTQYF.

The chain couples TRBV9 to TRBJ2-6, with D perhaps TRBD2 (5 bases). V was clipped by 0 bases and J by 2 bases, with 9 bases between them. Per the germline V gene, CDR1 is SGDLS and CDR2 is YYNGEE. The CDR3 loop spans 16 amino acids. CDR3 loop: CASSVVRGAGANVLTF. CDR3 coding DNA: TGTGCCAGCAGCGTAGTTCGGGGAGCTGGGGCCAACGTCCTGACTTTC.

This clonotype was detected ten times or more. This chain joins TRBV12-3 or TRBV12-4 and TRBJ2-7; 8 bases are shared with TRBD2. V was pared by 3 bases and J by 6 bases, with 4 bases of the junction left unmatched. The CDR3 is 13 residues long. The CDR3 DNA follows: TGTGCCAGCAGTTTGAGTCTAGCGGGCGAGCAGTACTTC. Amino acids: CASSLSLAGEQYF.

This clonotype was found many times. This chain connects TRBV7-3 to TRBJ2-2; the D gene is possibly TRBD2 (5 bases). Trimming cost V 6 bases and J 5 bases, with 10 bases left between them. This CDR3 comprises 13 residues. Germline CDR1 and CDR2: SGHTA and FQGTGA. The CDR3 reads CASRWESTGELFF. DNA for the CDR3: TGTGCCAGCAGGTGGGAGAGTACCGGGGAGCTGTTTTTT.

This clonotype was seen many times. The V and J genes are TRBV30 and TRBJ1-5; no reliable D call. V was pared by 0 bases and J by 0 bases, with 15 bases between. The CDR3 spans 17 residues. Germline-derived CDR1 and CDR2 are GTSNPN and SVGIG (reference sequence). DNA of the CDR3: TGTGCCTGGAGTGTATCGAGGACCGACTATAGCAATCAGCCCCAGCATTTT. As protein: CAWSVSRTDYSNQPQHF.

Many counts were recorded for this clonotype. In nucleotides, the CDR3 is TGTGCCACCCCCGAACCTCTTCGGCGCGATGGCTACACCTTC. As protein: CATPEPLRRDGYTF. The chain carries TRBV12-3 or TRBV12-4 and TRBJ1-2; D remains unclear. V was trimmed by 10 bases and J by 6 bases, leaving 21 bases between them. The CDR3 length is 14 residues.

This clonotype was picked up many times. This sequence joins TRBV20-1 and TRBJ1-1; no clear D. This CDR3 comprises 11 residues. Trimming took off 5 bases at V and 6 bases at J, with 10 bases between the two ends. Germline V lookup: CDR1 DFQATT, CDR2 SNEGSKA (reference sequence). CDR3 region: CSAAHSSEAFF. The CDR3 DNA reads TGCAGTGCTGCCCATTCGTCTGAAGCTTTCTTT.

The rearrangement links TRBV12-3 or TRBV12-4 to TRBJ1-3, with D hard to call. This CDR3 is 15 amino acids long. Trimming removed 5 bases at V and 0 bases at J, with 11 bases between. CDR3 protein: CASSAGRFSGNTIYF. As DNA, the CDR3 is TGTGCCAGCAGTGCTGGACGGTTCTCTGGAAACACCATATATTTT.

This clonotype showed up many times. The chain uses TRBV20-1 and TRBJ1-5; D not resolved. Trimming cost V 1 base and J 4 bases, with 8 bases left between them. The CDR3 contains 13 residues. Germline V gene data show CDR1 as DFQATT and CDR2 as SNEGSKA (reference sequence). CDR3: CSARVNLNQPQHF. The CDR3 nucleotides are TGCAGTGCTAGAGTCAACCTAAATCAGCCCCAGCATTTT.